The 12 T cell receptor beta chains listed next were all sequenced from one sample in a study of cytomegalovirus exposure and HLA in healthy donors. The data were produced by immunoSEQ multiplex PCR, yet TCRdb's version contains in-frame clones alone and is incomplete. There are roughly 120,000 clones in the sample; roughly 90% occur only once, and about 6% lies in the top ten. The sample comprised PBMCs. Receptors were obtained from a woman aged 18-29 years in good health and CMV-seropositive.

The CDR3 region is CASSLGGTGAYEQYF. The DNA of the CDR3 is TGTGCCAGCAGCTTGGGTGGGACAGGGGCCTACGAGCAGTACTTC. The chain joins TRBV5-6 to TRBJ2-7; the match to TRBD1 covers 10 bases. Germline V gives CDR1 SGHDT, CDR2 YYEEEE. The J segment lost 2 bases and the V segment lost 0 bases, leaving 2 bases of the junction unmatched. CDR3 length equals 15 residues.

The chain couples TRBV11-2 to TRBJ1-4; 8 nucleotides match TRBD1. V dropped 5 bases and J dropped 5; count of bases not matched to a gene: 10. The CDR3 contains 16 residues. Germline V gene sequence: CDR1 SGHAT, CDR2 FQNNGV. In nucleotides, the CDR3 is TGTGCCAGCAGCCTCGGACAGGGTCAAGCGAATGAAAAACTGTTTTTT. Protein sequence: CASSLGQGQANEKLFF.

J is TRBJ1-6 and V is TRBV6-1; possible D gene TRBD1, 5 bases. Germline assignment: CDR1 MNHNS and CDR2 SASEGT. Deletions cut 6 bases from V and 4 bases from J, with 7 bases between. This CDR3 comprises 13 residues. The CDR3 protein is CASSGGYNSPLHF. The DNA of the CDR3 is TGTGCCAGCAGCGGGGGTTATAATTCACCCCTCCACTTT.

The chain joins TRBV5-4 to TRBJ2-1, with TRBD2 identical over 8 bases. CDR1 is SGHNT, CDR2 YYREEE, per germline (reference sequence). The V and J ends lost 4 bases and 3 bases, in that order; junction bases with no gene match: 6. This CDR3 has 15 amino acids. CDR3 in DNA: TGTGCCAGCAGCACTCCGGGACTAGGCTACAATGAGCAGTTCTTC. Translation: CASSTPGLGYNEQFF.

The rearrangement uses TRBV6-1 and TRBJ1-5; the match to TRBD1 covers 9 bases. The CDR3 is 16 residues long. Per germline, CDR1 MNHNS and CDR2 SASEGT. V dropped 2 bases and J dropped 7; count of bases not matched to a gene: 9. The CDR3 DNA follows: TGTGCCAGCAGTGAATTTGGGACAGGGCCGGCCCAGCCCCAGCATTTT. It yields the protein CASSEFGTGPAQPQHF.

The CDR3, as DNA: TGTGCCAGCAGTTACTCGAGTGCTACCGGTGGCTACACCTTC. This codes for CASSYSSATGGYTF. V is TRBV6-6 and J is TRBJ1-2; D gene uncertain. Germline CDR1 is MNHNY and CDR2 is SVGAGI (reference sequence). The CDR3 length is 14 residues. V lost 0 bases and J 7 bases, leaving 12 bases between the germline ends.

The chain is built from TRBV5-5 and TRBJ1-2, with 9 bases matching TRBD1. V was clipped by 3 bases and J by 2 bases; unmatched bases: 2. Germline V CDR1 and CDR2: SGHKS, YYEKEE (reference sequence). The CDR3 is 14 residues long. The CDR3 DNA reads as TGTGCCAGCAGCTCCGGGACAGGGAACTATGGCTACACCTTC. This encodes CASSSGTGNYGYTF.

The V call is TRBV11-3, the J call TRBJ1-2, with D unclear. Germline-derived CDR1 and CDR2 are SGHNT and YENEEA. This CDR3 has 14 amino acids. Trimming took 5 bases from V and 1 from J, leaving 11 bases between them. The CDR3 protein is CASSQVSGNYGYTF. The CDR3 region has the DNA TGTGCCAGCAGCCAAGTTAGCGGTAACTATGGCTACACCTTC.

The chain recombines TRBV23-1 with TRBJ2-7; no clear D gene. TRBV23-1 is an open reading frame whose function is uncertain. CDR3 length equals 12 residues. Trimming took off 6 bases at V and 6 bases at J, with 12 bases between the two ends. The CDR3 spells CASRPLRGEQYF. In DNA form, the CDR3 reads TGCGCCAGCAGACCCCTCCGAGGCGAGCAGTACTTC.

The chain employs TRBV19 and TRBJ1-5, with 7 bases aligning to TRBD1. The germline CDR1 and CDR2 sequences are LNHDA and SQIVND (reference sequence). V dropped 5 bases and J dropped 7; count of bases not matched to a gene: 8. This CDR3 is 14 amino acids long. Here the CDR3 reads CASSPTGPAQPQHF. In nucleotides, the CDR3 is TGTGCCAGTAGTCCGACAGGGCCGGCCCAGCCCCAGCATTTT.

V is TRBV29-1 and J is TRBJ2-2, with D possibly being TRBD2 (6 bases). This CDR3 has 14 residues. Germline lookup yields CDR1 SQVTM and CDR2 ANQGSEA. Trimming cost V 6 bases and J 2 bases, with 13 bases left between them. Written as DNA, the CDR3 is TGCAGCGTCGGACCTAGCGCAAACACCGGGGAGCTGTTTTTT. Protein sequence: CSVGPSANTGELFF.

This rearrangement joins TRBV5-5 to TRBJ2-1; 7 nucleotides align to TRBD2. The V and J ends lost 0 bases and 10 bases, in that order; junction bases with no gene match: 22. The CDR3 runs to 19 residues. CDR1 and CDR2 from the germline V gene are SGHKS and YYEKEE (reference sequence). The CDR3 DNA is TGTGCCAGCAGCTTGGCCGAGACTAGCCTGGGTCTACTGAGAGACGAGCAGTTCTTC. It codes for CASSLAETSLGLLRDEQFF.